This TCR beta chain was captured by sequencing in a study of blood T cell repertoires in COVID-19. Turning to the study itself: Whether acute or convalescent, the COVID-19 samples came from the United States, Italy and Spain. The cDNA or gDNA used as material had been derived from T cells, B-cell-depleted T cells, or PBMCs.

As originally analysed: Amplification from reference gene primers served as the basis for estimated nucleated cell counts. Profiling relied on immunoSEQ multiplex PCR, and the TCRdb table lists in-frame clones only, not all of them. The DNA was the basis for D and trimming; V, J and clone size are from that table. The table records over 15,000 clones, around 80% of them present only once. V was shortened by 3 bases and J by 5 bases, with 5 bases between the two germline ends. The CDR3 runs 11 residues. Germline CDR1 reads KGHSH; CDR2 reads LQKENI. A single count supports this clone. The genes are TRBV18 and TRBJ2-7; TRBD1 is a possible D gene (5 bases). The sequence derives from a man in his forties with active or convalescent COVID-19. Sample: peripheral blood. The CDR3 sequence: CASSPDNEQYF. CDR3 coding DNA: TGTGCCAGCTCACCGGACAACGAGCAGTACTTC.